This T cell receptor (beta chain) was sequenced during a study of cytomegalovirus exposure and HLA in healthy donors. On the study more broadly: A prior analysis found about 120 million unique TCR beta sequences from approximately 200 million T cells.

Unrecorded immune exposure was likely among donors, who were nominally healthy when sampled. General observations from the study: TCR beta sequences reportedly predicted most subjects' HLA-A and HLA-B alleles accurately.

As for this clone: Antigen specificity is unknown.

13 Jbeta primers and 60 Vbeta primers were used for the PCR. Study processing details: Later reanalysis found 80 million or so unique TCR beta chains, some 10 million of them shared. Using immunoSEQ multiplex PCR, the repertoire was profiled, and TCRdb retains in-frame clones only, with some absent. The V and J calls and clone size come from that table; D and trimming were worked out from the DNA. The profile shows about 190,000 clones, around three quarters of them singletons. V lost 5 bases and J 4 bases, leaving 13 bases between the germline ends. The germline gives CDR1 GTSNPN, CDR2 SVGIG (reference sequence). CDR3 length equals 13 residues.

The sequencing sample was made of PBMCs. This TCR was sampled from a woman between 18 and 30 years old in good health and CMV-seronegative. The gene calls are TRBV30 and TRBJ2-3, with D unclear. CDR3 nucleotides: TGTGCCTGGGTTACCCCCGGTGCAGATACGCAGTATTTT. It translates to CAWVTPGADTQYF.